This T cell receptor (beta chain) was sequenced for a study of CD8 T cells in Susac syndrome. A note on this clonotype: Its antigen is not known.

Random hexamers were used to reverse transcribe about 0.5 to 1 ug of RNA. TCRdb reprocessed the immunoSEQ multiplex PCR reads with MiXCR, giving one entry per CDR3 protein. Of 90,000 to 110,000 distinct CDR3 sequences in the sample, 96% are singletons; the top ten hold roughly 0.096%. CDR1 SGHTA and CDR2 FQGNSA come from the germline V gene. V lost 1 base and J 0 bases, leaving 10 bases between the germline ends. The CDR3 has 17 residues. CD8+ and CD4+ T cells taken from blood had their TCR beta sequenced. Controls were age- and sex-matched healthy donors. Negative isolation was used for CD8+ and CD4+ T cells, and FACS enrichment was applied to TEMRA cells. Study results and caveats: As acknowledged by the study, its TCR sequencing and HLA analysis included a relatively small number of individuals.

Sequenced material: CD4+ T cells from PBMCs. This clonotype was obtained from a human donor in good health. The J gene is TRBJ2-6, the V gene TRBV7-2; D might be TRBD1 (5 bases). CDR3 residues: CASSLVIDSSGANVLTF. CDR3 DNA sequence: TGTGCCAGCAGCTTAGTAATTGACAGCTCTGGGGCCAACGTCCTGACTTTC.